The source of this T cell receptor beta chain is a study of blood T cell repertoires in COVID-19. Study-wide background: In each case, the material was cDNA or gDNA derived from T cells, B-cell-depleted T cells, or PBMCs.

The germline V gene encodes CDR1 SGHVS and CDR2 FNYEAQ. V shed 5 bases, J shed 2 bases, and the junction held 5 bases outside the gene matches. The CDR3 spans 15 residues. Repertoires were generated with immunoSEQ multiplex PCR, while TCRdb's copy carries only in-frame clones and drops some. The sample lists 270,000 or so clones; 86% were seen once. The sample taken for sequencing was peripheral blood. The clonotype was recovered from a woman aged 30 to 39 with active or convalescent COVID-19. The chain joins TRBV7-6 to TRBJ1-4; 7 nucleotides line up with TRBD1. The CDR3 here is CASSPMTGTNEKLFF. In DNA, the CDR3 is TGTGCCAGCAGCCCCATGACAGGGACTAATGAAAAACTGTTTTTT.